One and the same sample provided the 18 T cell receptor beta chains below, sequenced in a study of beta chain features in type 1 diabetes. Overall study results and limits: Shorter TCRB CDR3s, moderately but significantly so, marked every one of the four CD4+ subsets in Type 1 diabetes patients.

These receptors' antigens are unknown. TCRB transcripts that were expressed got sequenced, as all of the isolated RNA had been reverse transcribed. Libraries were prepared by immunoSEQ multiplex PCR; TCRdb keeps only in-frame clonotypes and omits some of them. Of roughly 240,000 clones in the sample, approximately 25% are singletons; the top ten hold 0.012%. Sequencing was done on a sample of naive CD4+ T cells from blood. Every receptor here comes from a woman aged 25 to 45 with type 1 diabetes.

There are a few counts of this clone. V is TRBV29-1 and J is TRBJ1-2; 9 bases are a match to TRBD1. CDR3 size: 13 residues. The germline CDR1 and CDR2 sequences are SQVTM and ANQGSEA. V lost 7 bases and J lost 6; bases outside the gene matches: 9. CDR3 coding DNA: TGCAGCGCCACTCCGGGACAGGGAGATGGCTACACCTTC. This codes for CSATPGQGDGYTF.

This clone showed up just a few times. The chain couples TRBV28 to TRBJ2-5; D is ambiguous. Per the germline V gene, CDR1 is MDHEN and CDR2 is SYDVKM. The CDR3 has 15 residues. V shed 3 bases and J shed 2 bases, with 13 bases lying between them. In DNA form, the CDR3 reads TGTGCCAGCAGTTTTCGACCAGGTGTTCAAGAGACCCAGTACTTC. Protein: CASSFRPGVQETQYF.

This clone has a single count. The chain has TRBV5-4 and TRBJ2-1; unclear D gene. CDR3 length: 14 residues. V gave up 6 bases and J gave up 5 bases, with 15 bases separating them. Germline CDR1 is SGHNT and CDR2 is YYREEE (reference sequence). The chain's CDR3 is CASTLLSLHNEQFF. The CDR3 DNA follows: TGTGCCAGCACCTTACTGTCCCTTCACAATGAGCAGTTCTTC.

The table lists this clone with a few counts. The V gene is TRBV7-2, the J gene TRBJ1-5, with TRBD1 identical over 9 bases. V shed 0 bases and J 7 bases; nucleotides not matched to a gene: 7. Germline V gene lookup returns CDR1 SGHTA and CDR2 FQGNSA. This CDR3 has 16 amino acids. CDR3 nucleotide sequence: TGTGCCAGCAGCTTAGCGTCGACAGGGGGTTGGCAGCCCCAGCATTTT. It codes for CASSLASTGGWQPQHF. Full variable domain (remainder filled in from reference TRBV7-2 and TRBJ1-5): GAGVSQSPSNKVTEKGKDVELRCDPISGHTALYWYRQSLGQGLEFLIYFQGNSAPDKSGLPSDRFSAERTGGSVSTLTIQRTQQEDSAVYLCASSLASTGGWQPQHFGDGTRLSIL.

This clone has more than one count but fewer than ten. The rearrangement uses TRBV28 and TRBJ2-2, with TRBD1 matching 7 bases. Germline loops: CDR1 MDHEN, CDR2 SYDVKM. J gave up 5 bases and V 8 bases, and 5 bases lay outside the gene matches. This CDR3 region has 13 residues. In DNA form, the CDR3 reads TGTGCCAGCGGGACAGCCCTAACCGGGGAGCTGTTTTTT. Its protein product is CASGTALTGELFF. The entire variable domain, with the rest obtained from reference TRBV28 and TRBJ2-2, is as follows: DVKVTQSSRYLVKRTGEKVFLECVQDMDHENMFWYRQDPGLGLRLIYFSYDVKMKEKGDIPEGYSVSREKKERFSLILESASTNQTSMYLCASGTALTGELFFGEGSRLTVL.

This clone was seen only a few times. The junction does not match germline at one end; this may be a read error. The J gene is TRBJ1-2, the V gene TRBV7-9, with D perhaps matching TRBD1 (5 bases). Germline CDR1 and CDR2: SEHNR and FQNEAQ (reference sequence). CDR3 length equals 13 residues. The CDR3 sequence: CASRLEGNYGYTF. The CDR3 DNA is TGTGCCAGCAGGTTAGAGGGGAACTATGGCTACACCTTC.

In its sample, this clone was seen a few times. The chain combines TRBV7-3 with TRBJ1-1; tentative D call: TRBD1 (5 bases). Trimming removed 4 bases at V and 8 bases at J, with 14 bases between. This CDR3 comprises 13 residues. In germline, CDR1 is SGHTA, CDR2 FQGTGA. The CDR3 nucleotides read TGTGCCAGCAGCTCGCTAGCGGGGGAGGAAGCTTTCTTT. It is translated as CASSSLAGEEAFF.

This clone appeared a few times. CDR3 in DNA: TGTGCCAGCTCCACTTCACAGGGGGCTAACATTCAGTACTTC. It encodes CASSTSQGANIQYF. The V gene is TRBV28, the J gene TRBJ2-4; TRBD1 agrees at 9 bases. This CDR3 is 14 amino acids long. Germline V gene lookup returns CDR1 MDHEN and CDR2 SYDVKM. Losses at the gene ends were 8 bases for V and 7 bases for J; bases not matched to a gene: 9.

This clone appeared a few times. The chain carries TRBV19 and TRBJ1-5; the match to TRBD1 covers 9 bases. Germline CDR1 and CDR2: LNHDA and SQIVND (reference sequence). After removal of 7 bases from V and 0 bases from J, the junction contained 10 bases not matched to a gene. The CDR3 loop spans 17 amino acids. Written as DNA, the CDR3 is TGTGCCAGTAAGCCGGGACAGGGTGGATATAGCAATCAGCCCCAGCATTTT. Amino acids: CASKPGQGGYSNQPQHF.

This clone showed up just a few times. V usage is TRBV7-2 and J usage is TRBJ1-2, with D possibly being TRBD1 (5 bases). Trimming removed 5 bases at V and 8 bases at J, with 18 bases between. Germline assignment: CDR1 SGHTA and CDR2 FQGNSA. The CDR3 covers 14 residues. CDR3 DNA: TGTGCCAGCAGCCCTTATGGGGCCGCGGGGGGCTACACCTTC. It codes for CASSPYGAAGGYTF.

A few counts support this clone. The V and J genes are TRBV15 and TRBJ2-7; 11 bases fit TRBD2. The V gene end was trimmed by 1 base and the J gene end by 5 bases; junction bases not matched to a gene: 7. Germline CDR1 is LNHNV and CDR2 is YYDKDF (reference sequence). This CDR3 has 16 residues. The DNA of the CDR3 is TGTGCCACCAGCAGAGCACTAGCGGGAGACGACAACGAGCAGTACTTC. Its translation is CATSRALAGDDNEQYF.

The rearrangement links TRBV7-2 to TRBJ2-1; TRBD2 is a possible D gene (6 bases). V lost 8 bases, J lost 4 bases, and 12 bases lay in between. In germline, CDR1 is SGHTA, CDR2 FQGNSA. CDR3 length: 13 amino acids. CDR3 coding DNA: TGTGCCAGCTCGAGGGCGGGGTACAATGAGCAGTTCTTC. Residues: CASSRAGYNEQFF.

The rearrangement joins TRBV7-2 to TRBJ2-1; the match to TRBD2 covers 8 bases. Germline CDR1 is SGHTA and CDR2 is FQGNSA. V lost 1 base, J lost 4 bases, and 3 bases stayed unmatched. The CDR3 is 15 amino acids. The CDR3 loop is CASSLVSGVYNEQFF. CDR3 DNA: TGTGCCAGCAGCTTAGTTAGCGGGGTTTACAATGAGCAGTTCTTC.

Here the CDR3 reads CASSSDRVATDTQYF. CDR3 coding DNA: TGTGCCAGTAGCAGTGACAGGGTGGCCACAGATACGCAGTATTTT. The chain has TRBV19 and TRBJ2-3; 7 bases line up with TRBD1. The CDR3 is 15 residues long. Germline CDR1 and CDR2: LNHDA and SQIVND (reference sequence). V was clipped by 6 bases and J by 2 bases; unmatched bases: 8.

The table lists this clone with a few counts. The chain has TRBV7-9 and TRBJ2-6; tentative D call: TRBD1 (7 bases). The CDR3 has 17 amino acids. Germline V gives CDR1 SEHNR, CDR2 FQNEAQ (reference sequence). Trimming left V 3 bases short and J 1 base short, with 13 bases between. The chain's CDR3 is CASSLEGARSGANVLTF. The DNA for the CDR3 is TGTGCCAGCAGCTTGGAGGGGGCTAGGTCTGGGGCCAACGTCCTGACTTTC.

This clone has a handful of counts. The V call is TRBV13, the J call TRBJ2-5, with 7 bases matching TRBD2. CDR1 and CDR2 (germline): PRHDT, FYEKMQ (reference sequence). The V segment lost 1 base and the J segment 4 bases; nucleotides outside the gene matches: 3. The CDR3 totals 14 residues. CDR3 nucleotide sequence: TGTGCCAGCAGCTTAGTCGGGGGGACAGAGACCCAGTACTTC. Translating gives CASSLVGGTETQYF.

The J gene is TRBJ2-3, the V gene TRBV5-4; D possibly corresponds to TRBD2 (6 bases). V was pared by 2 bases and J by 2 bases, with 12 bases between. The V gene's germline CDR1 is SGHNT and CDR2 YYREEE (reference sequence). This CDR3 comprises 15 residues. The CDR3 DNA sequence: TGTGCCAGCAGCTTAGGGGCGGGATCCACAGATACGCAGTATTTT. This translates into CASSLGAGSTDTQYF. Complete variable domain (other parts from reference TRBV5-4 and TRBJ2-3): ETGVTQSPTHLIKTRGQQVTLRCSSQSGHNTVSWYQQALGQGPQFIFQYYREEENGRGNFPPRFSGLQFPNYSSELNVNALELDDSALYLCASSLGAGSTDTQYFGPGTRLTVL.

The chain is built from TRBV25-1 and TRBJ2-3, with D maybe TRBD2 (6 bases). Between the trimmed V and J ends, which lost 0 bases and 5 bases, there was a span of 12 bases. The V gene's germline CDR1 is MGHDK and CDR2 SYGVNS. The CDR3 contains 15 residues. CDR3 sequence reads: CASSEYKLAGDTQYF. DNA of the CDR3: TGTGCCAGCAGTGAATATAAACTAGCAGGAGATACGCAGTATTTT.